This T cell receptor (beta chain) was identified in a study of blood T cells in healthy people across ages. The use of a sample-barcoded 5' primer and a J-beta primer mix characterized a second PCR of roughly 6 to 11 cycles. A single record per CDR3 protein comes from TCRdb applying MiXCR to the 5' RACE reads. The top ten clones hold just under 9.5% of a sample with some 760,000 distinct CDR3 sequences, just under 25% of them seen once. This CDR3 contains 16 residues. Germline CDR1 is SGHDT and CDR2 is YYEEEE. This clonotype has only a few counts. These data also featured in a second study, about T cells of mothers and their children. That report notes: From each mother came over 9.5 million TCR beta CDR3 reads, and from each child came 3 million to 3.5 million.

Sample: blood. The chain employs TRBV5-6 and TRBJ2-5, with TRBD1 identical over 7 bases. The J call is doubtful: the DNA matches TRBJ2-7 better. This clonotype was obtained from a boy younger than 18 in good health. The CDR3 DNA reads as TGTGCCAGCAGCTTGGCCGTTCAGGGGGTCTACGGCGAGCAGTACTTC. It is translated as CASSLAVQGVYGEQYF.